This T cell receptor (beta chain) was observed in a study of lymphopenia after photon versus proton radiotherapy. Study-wide results and limits: Better survival with proton therapy was suggested as possible, not demonstrated. Under photons, naive T cells and diversity fell while effector/memory populations rose. A bigger post-nadir fall in TCR diversity correlated inversely with survival time in deceased patients. Oligoclonal CD8+ Temra expansion after nadir drove photon patients' diversity drop.

With respect to this clone: Its antigen remains unidentified.

The V gene's germline CDR1 is SGHTA and CDR2 FQGNSA. The CDR3 has 15 residues. V lost 5 bases and J 4 bases, leaving 15 bases between the germline ends. Repertoires were generated with immunoSEQ multiplex PCR, while TCRdb's copy carries only in-frame clones and drops some. Among about 30,000 clones listed, about 94% were seen once. The sequencing here drew on peripheral blood, taken from a patient treated with photon-based radiotherapy. The chain has TRBV7-2 and TRBJ1-5; D is unresolved. The TCR sequence derives from a woman between 45 and 60 years old with cholangiocarcinoma. CDR3 in amino acids: CASSLQTGNNQPQHF. CDR3 nucleotides: TGTGCCAGCAGCCTCCAGACGGGGAATAATCAGCCCCAGCATTTT.